This T cell receptor (beta chain) was sequenced during a study of blood T cell repertoires in COVID-19. On the study more broadly: The study drew acute and convalescent COVID-19 samples from the United States, Italy and Spain.

Under the authors' procedure: Researchers report that nucleated cell counts were estimated from reference gene primer amplification. Clones were read by immunoSEQ multiplex PCR, and TCRdb kept only the in-frame ones, dropping some. The V and J calls and clone size come from that table; D and trimming were worked out from the DNA. The sample lists roughly 430,000 clones; 88% were seen once. The ends lost 3 bases at V and 5 bases at J; junction bases unmatched: 5. The germline V gene encodes CDR1 LGHDT and CDR2 YNNKEL (reference sequence). This CDR3 comprises 17 residues. The sequence was collected from a woman aged 40 to 50 with acute COVID-19. The chain links TRBV3-1 (or the pseudogene TRBV3-2) to TRBJ2-1; TRBD2 matches at 15 bases. The sequenced sample was PBMCs or T cells enriched from blood (not recorded which). CDR3: CASSQGLAGGNNNEQFF. In DNA, the CDR3 is TGTGCCAGCAGCCAGGGACTAGCGGGGGGAAACAACAATGAGCAGTTCTTC.